Included here is one T cell receptor beta chain sequence, with context. This record belongs to a study of cytomegalovirus exposure and HLA in healthy donors. Germline CDR1 and CDR2: LNHDA and SQIVND (reference sequence). The CDR3 covers 13 residues. V was trimmed by 6 bases and J by 2 bases, leaving 11 bases between them. Primers: 60 Vbeta forward and 13 Jbeta reverse. Assay used: immunoSEQ multiplex PCR; TCRdb lists only in-frame clones, some missing. The table records about 210,000 clones, 81% of them present only once. Sequenced sample: PBMCs. The receptor's source is a middle-aged man in good health and CMV-seropositive. The chain recombines TRBV19 with TRBJ2-7, with D perhaps matching TRBD1 (5 bases). The CDR3 sequence is CASRSQGTYEQYF. CDR3 coding DNA: TGTGCCAGTAGGTCGCAGGGCACCTACGAGCAGTACTTC.